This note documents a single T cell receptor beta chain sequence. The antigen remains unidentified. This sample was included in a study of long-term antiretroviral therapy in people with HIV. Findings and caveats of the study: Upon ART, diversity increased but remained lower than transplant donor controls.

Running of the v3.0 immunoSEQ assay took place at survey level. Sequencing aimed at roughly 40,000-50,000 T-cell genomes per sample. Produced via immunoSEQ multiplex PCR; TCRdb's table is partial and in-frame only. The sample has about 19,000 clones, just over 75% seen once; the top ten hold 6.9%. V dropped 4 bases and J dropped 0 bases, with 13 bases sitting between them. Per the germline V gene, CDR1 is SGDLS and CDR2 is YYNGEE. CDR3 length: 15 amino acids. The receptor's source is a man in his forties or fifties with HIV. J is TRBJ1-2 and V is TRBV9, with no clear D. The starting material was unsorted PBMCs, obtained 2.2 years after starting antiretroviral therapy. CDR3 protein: CASSLKGYANYGYTF. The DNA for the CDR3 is TGTGCCAGCAGCCTAAAAGGGTACGCTAACTATGGCTACACCTTC.